These T cell receptor beta chains were read from a single sample in a study of early T cells in non-severe SARS-CoV-2 infection. TCRdb itself ran the 5' RACE reads through MiXCR, one entry per CDR3 protein. The sample lists over 85,000 distinct CDR3 sequences; roughly 17% were seen once. Sequencing used whole blood. The source is an adult who was a healthcare worker with PCR-confirmed SARS-CoV-2 infection or an uninfected control (not recorded which). The conserved cysteine and the conserved F or W are not part of the CDR3 here.

V,J,CDR3
TRBV5-4,TRBJ1-2,ASSLLDGYT
TRBV11-2,TRBJ2-7,ASSLAFGGSYEQY
TRBV28,TRBJ1-2,ASSFWTGDQNYGYT
TRBV11-2,TRBJ2-7,ASRQGTGEQY
TRBV7-9,TRBJ1-2,ASSPTGYGYT
TRBV12-3/TRBV12-4,TRBJ1-3,ASSFDRTGNTIY
TRBV20-1,TRBJ2-7,SARLSGYEQY
TRBV7-9,TRBJ2-7,ASSEGLEGYEQY
TRBV6-2/TRBV6-3,TRBJ2-1,ASTVSGELYNEQF
TRBV20-1,TRBJ1-5,SANQEDNQPQH
TRBV5-6,TRBJ1-3,ASSLMGSGNTIY
TRBV7-9,TRBJ2-3,ASSLRTGSTDTQY
TRBV20-1,TRBJ2-2,SASQTVNTGELF
TRBV6-5,TRBJ2-1,ASRSPGYNEQF
TRBV3-1,TRBJ2-7,ASSRGLGREEQY
TRBV18,TRBJ1-4,ASSPSQGSEKLF
TRBV19,TRBJ2-7,ASSPRTSGSGEQY
TRBV6-2/TRBV6-3,TRBJ2-4,ASSYSIPSVKRENIQY
TRBV20-1,TRBJ2-7,SARWDRGYEQY
TRBV6-5,TRBJ2-1,ASKDLDYNEQF
TRBV29-1,TRBJ2-5,SVESGPETQY
TRBV19,TRBJ2-1,ASSPSGKNEQF
TRBV7-9,TRBJ2-1,ASSSGTSGSSDEQF
TRBV7-2,TRBJ2-7,ASSLDRALYEQY
TRBV6-5,TRBJ1-2,ASSYSRTGGNYGYT
TRBV12-3/TRBV12-4,TRBJ1-4,ASSLRTVNEKLF
TRBV9,TRBJ1-3,ASSVDGNSGNTIY
TRBV6-1,TRBJ2-2,ASSEGDRDTGELF
TRBV10-3,TRBJ2-2,ATTSGTGHTGELF
TRBV20-1,TRBJ2-4,SARESSGGPSEY
TRBV20-1,TRBJ2-1,SARERTDEQF
TRBV6-2/TRBV6-3,TRBJ2-1,ASKVGRRAYNEQF
TRBV28,TRBJ1-2,ASGGASAYGYT
TRBV7-9,TRBJ2-1,ASSRTGTGGYNEQF
TRBV4-3,TRBJ2-7,ASSQSQNRGHEQY
TRBV6-6,TRBJ1-2,ASSYATDYGYT
TRBV2,TRBJ2-2,ASSGPGGNTGELF
TRBV19,TRBJ2-6,ASSDPGQGSGANVLT
TRBV5-1,TRBJ2-7,ASSTSSNAYEQY
TRBV20-1,TRBJ2-7,SARGDISYEQY
TRBV25-1,TRBJ2-4,ASSGEQGTSGILAKNIQY